The rows below give T cell receptor beta chains drawn from one sample of a study of CD8+ T cells in alopecia areata. The repertoire was sequenced with immunoSEQ multiplex PCR; TCRdb's copy has only in-frame clones and lacks some. Found here are about 180,000 clones, approximately 59% of them singletons; the top ten hold roughly 14%. The input for sequencing was CD4+ T cells sorted from blood, taken at week 0. These receptors originate from a human donor with alopecia areata. The CDR3 runs from the conserved cysteine through the conserved F or W. Each record gives: V gene, J gene, clone size, D gene, CDR3 length, CDR3 DNA, CDR3 protein. The D gene is left open where the match is weak. The listing skips clone size in some rows; elsewhere it reads once, few, many or a size class.

v_gene: TRBV6-1
j_gene: TRBJ2-3
abundance: NA
d_gene: NA
len: 14
CDR3nt: TGTGCCAGCTCCATTGGTAGGGACACAGATACGCAGTATTTT
CDR3aa: CASSIGRDTDTQYF

v_gene: TRBV10-3
j_gene: TRBJ1-1
abundance: few
d_gene: NA
len: 14
CDR3nt: TGTGCCATCAGCGTGGGCACGACGAACACTGAAGCTTTCTTT
CDR3aa: CAISVGTTNTEAFF

v_gene: TRBV6-5
j_gene: TRBJ1-5
abundance: few
d_gene: NA
len: 13
CDR3nt: TGTGCCAGCAGCCTGAATAGCAATCAGCCCCAGCATTTT
CDR3aa: CASSLNSNQPQHF

v_gene: TRBV18
j_gene: TRBJ1-1
abundance: NA
d_gene: TRBD1
len: 15
CDR3nt: TGTGCCAGCTCACCACCGCGACAGGGTTACACTGAAGCTTTCTTT
CDR3aa: CASSPPRQGYTEAFF

v_gene: TRBV4-1
j_gene: TRBJ2-7
abundance: NA
d_gene: NA
len: 16
CDR3nt: TGCGCCAGCAGCCAAGATTCGAAACTAGGTAACTACGAGCAGTACTTC
CDR3aa: CASSQDSKLGNYEQYF

v_gene: TRBV5-6
j_gene: TRBJ2-7
abundance: NA
d_gene: NA
len: 14
CDR3nt: TGTGCCAGCAGCTTGCCGACAGCTTCCTACGAGCAGTACTTC
CDR3aa: CASSLPTASYEQYF

v_gene: TRBV6-6
j_gene: TRBJ1-6
abundance: once
d_gene: NA
len: 14
CDR3nt: TGTGCCAGCAGATCGCAGGGCGCGCATTCACCCCTCCACTTT
CDR3aa: CASRSQGAHSPLHF

v_gene: TRBV19
j_gene: TRBJ1-3
abundance: few
d_gene: TRBD1
len: 12
CDR3nt: TGTGCCACCGACAGGGGAGGAAACACCATATATTTT
CDR3aa: CATDRGGNTIYF

v_gene: TRBV2
j_gene: TRBJ2-6
abundance: few
d_gene: NA
len: 15
CDR3nt: TGTGCCAGCAGATATGGGAACTCTGGGGCCAACGTCCTGACTTTC
CDR3aa: CASRYGNSGANVLTF

v_gene: TRBV2
j_gene: TRBJ1-2
abundance: NA
d_gene: NA
len: 11
CDR3nt: TGTGCCAGCAGTGTAGACATGGGCTACACCTTC
CDR3aa: CASSVDMGYTF

v_gene: TRBV6-5
j_gene: TRBJ2-5
abundance: NA
d_gene: TRBD1
len: 13
CDR3nt: TGTGCCAGCAGCCGAGGACAGGGAGGGACCCAGTACTTC
CDR3aa: CASSRGQGGTQYF

v_gene: TRBV7-9
j_gene: TRBJ2-2
abundance: few
d_gene: TRBD2
len: 16
CDR3nt: TGTGCCAGCAGCCCTCGACTAGCGGGGTCTGACGGGGAGCTGTTTTTT
CDR3aa: CASSPRLAGSDGELFF

v_gene: TRBV29-1
j_gene: TRBJ2-1
abundance: NA
d_gene: TRBD1
len: 13
CDR3nt: TGCAGCGTTGGAGGACAGGTTTACAATGAGCAGTTCTTC
CDR3aa: CSVGGQVYNEQFF

v_gene: TRBV29-1
j_gene: TRBJ2-4
abundance: few
d_gene: TRBD2
len: 12
CDR3nt: TGCAGCGTTGAGCAGGGAGGGAACATTCAGTACTTC
CDR3aa: CSVEQGGNIQYF

v_gene: TRBV15
j_gene: TRBJ2-5
abundance: NA
d_gene: NA
len: 13
CDR3nt: TGTGCCACCAGCAGAGATTCGGGAGAGACCCAGTACTTC
CDR3aa: CATSRDSGETQYF

v_gene: TRBV19
j_gene: TRBJ2-2
abundance: few
d_gene: TRBD2
len: 16
CDR3nt: TGTGCCAGTAGTATGGCAAACCCGGGAGGAGGCGGGGAGCTGTTTTTT
CDR3aa: CASSMANPGGGGELFF

v_gene: TRBV4-2
j_gene: TRBJ2-7
abundance: few
d_gene: NA
len: 15
CDR3nt: TGTGCCAGCAGCCAAGAAGGTAGCGCTTCCTACGAGCAGTACTTC
CDR3aa: CASSQEGSASYEQYF

v_gene: TRBV5-1
j_gene: TRBJ2-2
abundance: NA
d_gene: TRBD1
len: 14
CDR3nt: TGCGCCAGCAAGAGGACAGGGGACACCGGGGAGCTGTTTTTT
CDR3aa: CASKRTGDTGELFF

v_gene: TRBV7-9
j_gene: TRBJ1-3
abundance: NA
d_gene: NA
len: 17
CDR3nt: TGTGCCAGCAGCCTAGGACTCCGGGCCCGACCTGGAAACACCATATATTTT
CDR3aa: CASSLGLRARPGNTIYF

v_gene: TRBV4-1
j_gene: TRBJ1-5
abundance: few
d_gene: NA
len: 13
CDR3nt: TGCGCCAGCAGCCAAGGTAACAATCAGCCCCAGCATTTT
CDR3aa: CASSQGNNQPQHF

v_gene: TRBV30
j_gene: TRBJ1-1
abundance: NA
d_gene: NA
len: 13
CDR3nt: TGTGCCTGGAGAGGGCAGATGAACACTGAAGCTTTCTTT
CDR3aa: CAWRGQMNTEAFF

v_gene: TRBV10-1
j_gene: TRBJ2-7
abundance: few
d_gene: NA
len: 12
CDR3nt: TGCGCCAGCAGTCAGTCGGGTTACGAGCAGTACTTC
CDR3aa: CASSQSGYEQYF

v_gene: TRBV29-1
j_gene: TRBJ1-2
abundance: NA
d_gene: NA
len: 13
CDR3nt: TGCAGCGCCCAGAGCGGCCTCCTATATGGCTACACCTTC
CDR3aa: CSAQSGLLYGYTF

v_gene: TRBV30
j_gene: TRBJ2-4
abundance: few
d_gene: TRBD1
len: 15
CDR3nt: TGTGCCTGGAGTAAAGGTGTGACAGGGAAAAACATTCAGTACTTC
CDR3aa: CAWSKGVTGKNIQYF

v_gene: TRBV29-1
j_gene: TRBJ2-3
abundance: once
d_gene: NA
len: 13
CDR3nt: TGCAGCGTTAGAGGTCGAAACACAGATACGCAGTATTTT
CDR3aa: CSVRGRNTDTQYF

v_gene: TRBV28
j_gene: TRBJ2-7
abundance: few
d_gene: NA
len: 12
CDR3nt: TGTGCCAGCAGTTTACAGGTCTACGAGCAGTACTTC
CDR3aa: CASSLQVYEQYF

v_gene: TRBV5-7
j_gene: TRBJ1-5
abundance: NA
d_gene: NA
len: 14
CDR3nt: TGTGCCAGCAGCTGGGAAGGGTACCGTCAGCCCCAGCATTTT
CDR3aa: CASSWEGYRQPQHF

v_gene: TRBV6-5
j_gene: TRBJ2-2
abundance: few
d_gene: NA
len: 13
CDR3nt: TGTGCCAGCAGAGAGAGACTCACCGGGGAGCTGTTTTTT
CDR3aa: CASRERLTGELFF

v_gene: TRBV19
j_gene: TRBJ1-2
abundance: NA
d_gene: TRBD1
len: 12
CDR3nt: TGTGCCAGTAGGCGAACAGGGGAAGGCTACACCTTC
CDR3aa: CASRRTGEGYTF